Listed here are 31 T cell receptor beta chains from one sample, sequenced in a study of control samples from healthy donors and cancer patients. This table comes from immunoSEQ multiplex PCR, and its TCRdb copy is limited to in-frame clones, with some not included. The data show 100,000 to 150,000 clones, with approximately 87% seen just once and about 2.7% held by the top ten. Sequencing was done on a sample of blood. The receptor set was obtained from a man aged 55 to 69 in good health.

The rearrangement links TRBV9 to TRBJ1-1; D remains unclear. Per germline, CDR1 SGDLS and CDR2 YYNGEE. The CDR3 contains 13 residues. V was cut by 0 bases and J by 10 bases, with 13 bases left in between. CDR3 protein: CASSVGAGRVAFF. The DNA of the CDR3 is TGTGCCAGCAGCGTAGGGGCAGGTCGAGTAGCTTTCTTT.

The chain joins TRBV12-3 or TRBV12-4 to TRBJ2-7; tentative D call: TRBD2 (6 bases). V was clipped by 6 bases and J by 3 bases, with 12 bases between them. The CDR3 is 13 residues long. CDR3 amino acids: CASRNTGSYEQYF. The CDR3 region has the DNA TGTGCCAGCAGGAATACCGGGAGCTACGAGCAGTACTTC.

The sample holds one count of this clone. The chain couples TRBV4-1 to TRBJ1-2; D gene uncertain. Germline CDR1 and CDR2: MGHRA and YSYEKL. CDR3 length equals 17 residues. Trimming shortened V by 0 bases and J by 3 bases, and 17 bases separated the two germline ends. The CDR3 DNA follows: TGCGCCAGCAGCCAAGATGCGTTAGGCGGGGAAGACTATGGCTACACCTTC. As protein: CASSQDALGGEDYGYTF.

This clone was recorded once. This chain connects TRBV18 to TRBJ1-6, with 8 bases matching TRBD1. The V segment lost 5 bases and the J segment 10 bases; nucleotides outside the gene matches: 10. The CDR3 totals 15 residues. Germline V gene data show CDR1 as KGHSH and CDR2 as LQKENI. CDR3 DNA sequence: TGTGCCAGCTCAGGCATCGGACAGGGAGGATCACCCCTCCACTTT. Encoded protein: CASSGIGQGGSPLHF.

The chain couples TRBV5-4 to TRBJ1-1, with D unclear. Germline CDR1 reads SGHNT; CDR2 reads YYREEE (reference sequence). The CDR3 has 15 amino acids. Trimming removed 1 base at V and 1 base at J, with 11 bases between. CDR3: CASSLLGGPNTEAFF. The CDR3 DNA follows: TGTGCCAGCAGCTTGCTGGGTGGGCCGAACACTGAAGCTTTCTTT.

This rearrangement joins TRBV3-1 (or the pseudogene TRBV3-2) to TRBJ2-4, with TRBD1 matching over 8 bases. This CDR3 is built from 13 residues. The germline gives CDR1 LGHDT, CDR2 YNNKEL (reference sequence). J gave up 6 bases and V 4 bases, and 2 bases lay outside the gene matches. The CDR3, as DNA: TGTGCCAGCAGCCGGGACAGGACAAACATTCAGTACTTC. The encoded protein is CASSRDRTNIQYF.

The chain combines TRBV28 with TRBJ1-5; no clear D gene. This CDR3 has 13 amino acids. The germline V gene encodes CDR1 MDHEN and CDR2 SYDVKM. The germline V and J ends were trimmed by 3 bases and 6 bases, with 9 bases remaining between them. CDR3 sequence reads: CASSFELGQPQHF. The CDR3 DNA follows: TGTGCCAGCAGTTTTGAGCTTGGTCAGCCCCAGCATTTT.

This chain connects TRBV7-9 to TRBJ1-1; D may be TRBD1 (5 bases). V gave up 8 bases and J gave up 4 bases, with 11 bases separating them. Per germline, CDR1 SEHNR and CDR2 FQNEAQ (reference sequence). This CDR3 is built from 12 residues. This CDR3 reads CASDPGLTEAFF. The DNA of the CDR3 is TGTGCCAGCGACCCGGGGCTCACTGAAGCTTTCTTT. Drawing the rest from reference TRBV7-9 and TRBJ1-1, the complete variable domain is DTGVSQNPRHKITKRGQNVTFRCDPISEHNRLYWYRQTLGQGPEFLTYFQNEAQLEKSRLLSDRFSAERPKGSFSTLEIQRTEQGDSAMYLCASDPGLTEAFFGQGTRLTVV.

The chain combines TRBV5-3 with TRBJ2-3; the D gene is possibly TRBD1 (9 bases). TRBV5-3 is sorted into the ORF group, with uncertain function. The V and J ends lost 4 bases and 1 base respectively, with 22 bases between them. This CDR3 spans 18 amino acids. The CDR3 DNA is TGTGCCAGAAGCCCCTGGACAGGGGAGACTAGCGGCACAGATACGCAGTATTTT. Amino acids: CARSPWTGETSGTDTQYF.

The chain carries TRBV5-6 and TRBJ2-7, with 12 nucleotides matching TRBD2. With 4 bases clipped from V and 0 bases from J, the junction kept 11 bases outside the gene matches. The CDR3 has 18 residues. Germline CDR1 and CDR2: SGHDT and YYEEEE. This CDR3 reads CASSKTSGGLPLSYEQYF. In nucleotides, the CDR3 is TGTGCCAGCAGCAAGACTAGCGGGGGTCTCCCCCTCTCCTACGAGCAGTACTTC.

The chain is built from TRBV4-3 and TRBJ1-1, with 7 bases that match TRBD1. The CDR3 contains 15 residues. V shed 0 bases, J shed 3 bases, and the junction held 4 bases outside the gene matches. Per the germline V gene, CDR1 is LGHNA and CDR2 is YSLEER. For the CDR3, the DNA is TGCGCCAGCAGCCAAGAGGGCAGGGGGGACACTGAAGCTTTCTTT. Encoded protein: CASSQEGRGDTEAFF.

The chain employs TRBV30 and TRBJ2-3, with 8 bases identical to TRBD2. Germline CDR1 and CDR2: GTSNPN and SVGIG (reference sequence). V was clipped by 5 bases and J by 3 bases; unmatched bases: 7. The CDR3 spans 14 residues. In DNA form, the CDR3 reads TGTGCCTGGGAACGGGGGGGCGGAACAGATACGCAGTATTTT. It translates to CAWERGGGTDTQYF.

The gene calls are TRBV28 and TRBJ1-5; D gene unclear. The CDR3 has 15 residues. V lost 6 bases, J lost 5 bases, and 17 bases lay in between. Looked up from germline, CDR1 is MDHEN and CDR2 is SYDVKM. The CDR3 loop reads CASRTPEWGYQPQHF. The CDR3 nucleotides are TGTGCCAGCAGAACGCCCGAGTGGGGTTATCAGCCCCAGCATTTT.

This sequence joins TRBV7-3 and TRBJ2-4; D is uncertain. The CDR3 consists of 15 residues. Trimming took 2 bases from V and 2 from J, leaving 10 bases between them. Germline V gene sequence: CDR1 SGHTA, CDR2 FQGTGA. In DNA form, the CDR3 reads TGTGCCAGCAGCTTAGATTTCGACACCAAAAACATTCAGTACTTC. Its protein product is CASSLDFDTKNIQYF.

CDR3 nucleotides: TGTGCCAGCTCACCTCTTCTGCTCTACGTAGCGGGGGGTTACCAAGAGACCCAGTACTTC. It is translated as CASSPLLLYVAGGYQETQYF. The J gene is TRBJ2-5, the V gene TRBV18, with TRBD2 matching over 10 bases. This CDR3 contains 20 residues. Germline CDR1 KGHSH, CDR2 LQKENI. V lost 3 bases, J lost 0 bases, and 16 bases stayed unmatched.

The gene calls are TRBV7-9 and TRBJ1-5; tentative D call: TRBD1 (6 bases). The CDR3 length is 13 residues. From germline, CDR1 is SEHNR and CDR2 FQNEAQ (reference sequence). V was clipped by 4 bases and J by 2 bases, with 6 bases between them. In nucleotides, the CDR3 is TGTGCCAGCAGCTCAGGGGGCAATCAGCCCCAGCATTTT. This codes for CASSSGGNQPQHF.

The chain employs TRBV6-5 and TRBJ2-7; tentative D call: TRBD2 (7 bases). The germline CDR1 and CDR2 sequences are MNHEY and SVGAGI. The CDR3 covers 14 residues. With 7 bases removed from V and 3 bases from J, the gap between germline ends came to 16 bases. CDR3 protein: CASTGGGSSYEQYF. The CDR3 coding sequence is TGTGCCAGCACCGGCGGGGGCTCCAGCTACGAGCAGTACTTC.

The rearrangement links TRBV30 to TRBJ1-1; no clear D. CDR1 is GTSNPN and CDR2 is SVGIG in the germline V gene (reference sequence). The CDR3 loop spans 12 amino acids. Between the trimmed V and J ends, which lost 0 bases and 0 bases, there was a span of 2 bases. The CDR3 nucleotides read TGTGCCTGGAGTGTTTTGAACACTGAAGCTTTCTTT. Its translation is CAWSVLNTEAFF. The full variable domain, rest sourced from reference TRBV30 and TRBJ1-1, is SQTIHQWPATLVQPVGSPLSLECTVEGTSNPNLYWYRQAAGRGLQLLFYSVGIGQISSEVPQNLSASRPQDRQFILSSKKLLLSDSGFYLCAWSVLNTEAFFGQGTRLTVV.

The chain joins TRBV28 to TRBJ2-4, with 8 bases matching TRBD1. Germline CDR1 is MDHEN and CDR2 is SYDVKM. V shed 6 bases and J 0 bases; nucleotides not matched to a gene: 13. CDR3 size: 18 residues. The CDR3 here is CASSSTGDSPLAKNIQYF. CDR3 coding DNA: TGTGCCAGCAGCTCGACAGGGGATTCTCCTCTAGCCAAAAACATTCAGTACTTC.

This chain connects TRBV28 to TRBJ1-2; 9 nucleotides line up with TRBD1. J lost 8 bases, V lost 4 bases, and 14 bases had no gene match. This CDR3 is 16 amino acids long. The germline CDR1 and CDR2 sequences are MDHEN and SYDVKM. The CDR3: CASSSPSPGQGGGYTF. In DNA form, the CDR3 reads TGTGCCAGCAGTTCCCCGTCGCCGGGACAGGGTGGAGGCTACACCTTC.

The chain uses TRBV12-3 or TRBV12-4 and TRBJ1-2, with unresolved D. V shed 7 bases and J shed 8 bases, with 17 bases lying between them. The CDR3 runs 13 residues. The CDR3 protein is CASTYDIREGYTF. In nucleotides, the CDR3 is TGTGCCAGCACCTACGATATCCGGGAAGGCTACACCTTC.

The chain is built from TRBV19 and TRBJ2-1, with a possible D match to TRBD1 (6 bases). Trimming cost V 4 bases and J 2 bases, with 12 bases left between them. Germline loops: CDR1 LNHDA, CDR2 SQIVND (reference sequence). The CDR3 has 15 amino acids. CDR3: CASSTTGLPYNEQFF. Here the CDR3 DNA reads TGTGCCAGTAGTACAACAGGGTTACCCTACAATGAGCAGTTCTTC.

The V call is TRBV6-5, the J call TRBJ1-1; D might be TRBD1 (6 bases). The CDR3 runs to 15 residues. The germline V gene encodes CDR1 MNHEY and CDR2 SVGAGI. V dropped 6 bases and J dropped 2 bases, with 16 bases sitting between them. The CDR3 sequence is CASSSRMTGNTEAFF. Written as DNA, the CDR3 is TGTGCCAGCAGCTCGAGGATGACAGGAAACACTGAAGCTTTCTTT.

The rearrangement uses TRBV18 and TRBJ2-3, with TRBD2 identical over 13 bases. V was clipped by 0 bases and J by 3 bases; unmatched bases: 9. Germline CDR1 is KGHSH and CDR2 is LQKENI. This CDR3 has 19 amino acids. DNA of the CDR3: TGTGCCAGCTCACCACCCCCATACAGACTAGCGGGGGGTACAGATACGCAGTATTTT. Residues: CASSPPPYRLAGGTDTQYF.

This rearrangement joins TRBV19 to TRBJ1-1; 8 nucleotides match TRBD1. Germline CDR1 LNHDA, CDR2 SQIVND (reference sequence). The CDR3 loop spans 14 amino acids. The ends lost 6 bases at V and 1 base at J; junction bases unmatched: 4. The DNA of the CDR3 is TGTGCCAGTAGACAACAGGGGGGGAACACTGAAGCTTTCTTT. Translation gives CASRQQGGNTEAFF. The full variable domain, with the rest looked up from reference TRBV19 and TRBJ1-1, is DGGITQSPKYLFRKEGQNVTLSCEQNLNHDAMYWYRQDPGQGLRLIYYSQIVNDFQKGDIAEGYSVSREKKESFPLTVTSAQKNPTAFYLCASRQQGGNTEAFFGQGTRLTVV.

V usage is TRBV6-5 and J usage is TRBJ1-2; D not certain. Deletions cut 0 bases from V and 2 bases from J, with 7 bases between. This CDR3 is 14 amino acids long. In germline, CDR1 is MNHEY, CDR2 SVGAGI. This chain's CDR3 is CASSYSVSNYGYTF. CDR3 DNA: TGTGCCAGCAGTTACTCGGTCAGCAACTATGGCTACACCTTC.

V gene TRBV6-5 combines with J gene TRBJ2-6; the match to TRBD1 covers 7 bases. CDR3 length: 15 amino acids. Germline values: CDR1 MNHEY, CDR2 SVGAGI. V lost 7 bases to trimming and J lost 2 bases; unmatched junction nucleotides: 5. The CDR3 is CASKTGWTGANVLTF. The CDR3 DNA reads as TGTGCCAGCAAGACAGGGTGGACTGGGGCCAACGTCCTGACTTTC.

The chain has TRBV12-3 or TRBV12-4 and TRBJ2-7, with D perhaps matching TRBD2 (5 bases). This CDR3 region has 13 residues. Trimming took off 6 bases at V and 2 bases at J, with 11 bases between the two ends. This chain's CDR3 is CASSPGVAYEQYF. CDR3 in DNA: TGTGCCAGCAGCCCCGGGGTAGCCTACGAGCAGTACTTC.

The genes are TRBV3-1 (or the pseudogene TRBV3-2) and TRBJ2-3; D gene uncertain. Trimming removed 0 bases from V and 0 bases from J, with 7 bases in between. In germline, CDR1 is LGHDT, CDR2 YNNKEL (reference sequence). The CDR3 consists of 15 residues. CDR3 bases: TGTGCCAGCAGCCAAGATCTTGAAAGCACAGATACGCAGTATTTT. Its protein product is CASSQDLESTDTQYF.

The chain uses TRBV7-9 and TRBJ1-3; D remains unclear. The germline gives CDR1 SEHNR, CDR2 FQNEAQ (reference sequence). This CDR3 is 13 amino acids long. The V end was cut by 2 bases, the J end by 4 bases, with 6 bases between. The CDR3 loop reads CASSLSGGNTIYF. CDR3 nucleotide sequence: TGTGCCAGCAGCTTATCCGGGGGAAACACCATATATTTT.

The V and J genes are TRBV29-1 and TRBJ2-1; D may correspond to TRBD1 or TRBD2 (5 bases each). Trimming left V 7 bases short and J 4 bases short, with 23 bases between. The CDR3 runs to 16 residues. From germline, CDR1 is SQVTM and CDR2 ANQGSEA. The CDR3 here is CSGTTGMGRSYNEQFF. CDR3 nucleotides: TGCAGCGGCACCACGGGGATGGGACGGAGTTACAATGAGCAGTTCTTC.